These 11 T cell receptor beta chains were all obtained from the same sample, sequenced in a study of long-term antiretroviral therapy in people with HIV. At survey level, the immunoSEQ assay was run in its v3.0 version. Only in-frame clones appear in the TCRdb table, and some are missing; sequencing was by immunoSEQ multiplex PCR. In the table there are about 25,000 clones, 80% to 90% of which are singletons. The specimen was unsorted PBMCs, collected 1.2 years after starting antiretroviral therapy. The receptors come from a man over 45 with HIV.

The V call is TRBV28, the J call TRBJ2-7; TRBD1 aligns across 12 bases. The CDR3 sequence is 13 residues long. The J segment lost 9 bases and the V segment lost 8 bases, leaving 8 bases of the junction unmatched. CDR1 is MDHEN, CDR2 SYDVKM, per germline. For the CDR3, the DNA is TGTGCCAGCTACCGGGACAGGGGGCGCCCGCAGTACTTC. It specifies CASYRDRGRPQYF.

V and J are TRBV5-8 and TRBJ2-5; the D is unclear. With 1 base removed from V and 7 bases from J, the gap between germline ends came to 11 bases. Germline CDR1 is SGHTS and CDR2 is YDEGEE. CDR3 length equals 13 residues. The CDR3: CASSLSVTGTQYF. The CDR3 region has the DNA TGTGCCAGCAGCTTGTCCGTTACGGGGACCCAGTACTTC.

The chain is built from TRBV10-2 and TRBJ2-5, with D possibly TRBD1 on 6 matching bases. The CDR3 covers 14 residues. Germline V gene lookup returns CDR1 WSHSY and CDR2 SAAADI. V lost 4 bases to trimming and J lost 5 bases, with 14 bases between them. The CDR3 protein is CASSGVARGETQYF. The CDR3 DNA sequence: TGCGCCAGCAGTGGTGTAGCGAGGGGGGAGACCCAGTACTTC.

The chain links TRBV27 to TRBJ2-3; D gene unclear. Between the trimmed V and J ends, which lost 3 bases and 1 base, there was a span of 11 bases. Per germline, CDR1 MNHEY and CDR2 SMNVEV (reference sequence). The CDR3 consists of 15 residues. CDR3 nucleotide sequence: TGTGCCAGCAGTTTCCGCCCCATCGGCACAGATACGCAGTATTTT. Translated: CASSFRPIGTDTQYF.

The chain is built from TRBV5-1 and TRBJ2-1; D gene ambiguous. The CDR3 contains 14 residues. V was clipped by 0 bases and J by 0 bases, with 4 bases between them. Germline V gives CDR1 SGHRS, CDR2 YFSETQ. As DNA, the CDR3 is TGCGCCAGCAGCTTGGCCTCCTCCTACAATGAGCAGTTCTTC. This gives the protein CASSLASSYNEQFF.

The chain uses TRBV19 and TRBJ1-1, with D uncertain. This CDR3 spans 14 amino acids. The V gene's germline CDR1 is LNHDA and CDR2 SQIVND (reference sequence). V lost 0 bases and J lost 7, with 12 bases in between. For the CDR3, the DNA is TGTGCCAGTAGTATAGATACTCTGGCAGTTGAAGCTTTCTTT. Amino acid sequence: CASSIDTLAVEAFF.

This chain links TRBV6-5 with TRBJ1-5; 7 nucleotides align to TRBD1. The CDR3 has 14 amino acids. CDR1 is MNHEY and CDR2 is SVGAGI in the germline V gene. V was pared by 5 bases and J by 3 bases, with 4 bases of the junction left unmatched. The CDR3 bases are TGTGCCAGCAGTAAGGGACAGTACAATCAGCCCCAGCATTTT. It translates to CASSKGQYNQPQHF.

The V call is TRBV29-1, the J call TRBJ1-1; a possible D gene is TRBD1 (6 bases). The CDR3 totals 15 residues. V was pared by 6 bases and J by 2 bases, with 19 bases between. Germline values: CDR1 SQVTM, CDR2 ANQGSEA. The CDR3 here is CSVPNPRGLNTEAFF. The CDR3 DNA reads as TGCAGCGTCCCCAACCCCCGGGGGCTTAACACTGAAGCTTTCTTT.

The CDR3 is CASSSRDRAGGYTF. CDR3 nucleotide sequence: TGTGCCAGCAGTTCCCGGGACAGGGCGGGGGGCTACACCTTC. This chain connects TRBV2 to TRBJ1-2; TRBD1 matches 9 bases. CDR1 is SNHLY and CDR2 is FYNNEI in the germline V gene. The V gene end was trimmed by 5 bases and the J gene end by 8 bases; junction bases not matched to a gene: 9. There are 14 residues in the CDR3.

The chain recombines TRBV6-1 with TRBJ2-1; no clear D. Trimming shortened V by 4 bases and J by 5 bases, and 9 bases separated the two germline ends. Germline CDR1 MNHNS, CDR2 SASEGT. The CDR3 totals 13 residues. The CDR3 nucleotides read TGTGCCAGCAGTGGACGCGCCCACAATGAGCAGTTCTTC. Translating it yields CASSGRAHNEQFF.

The gene calls are TRBV6-5 and TRBJ1-6; 8 bases map to TRBD1. The CDR3 runs to 16 residues. Trimming at V came to 0 bases and at J to 10 bases, leaving 8 bases not matched to a gene. CDR1 is MNHEY, CDR2 SVGAGI, per germline. The CDR3: CASSYSKGQGGSPLHF. The DNA of the CDR3 is TGTGCCAGCAGTTACTCGAAAGGACAGGGAGGCTCACCCCTCCACTTT.